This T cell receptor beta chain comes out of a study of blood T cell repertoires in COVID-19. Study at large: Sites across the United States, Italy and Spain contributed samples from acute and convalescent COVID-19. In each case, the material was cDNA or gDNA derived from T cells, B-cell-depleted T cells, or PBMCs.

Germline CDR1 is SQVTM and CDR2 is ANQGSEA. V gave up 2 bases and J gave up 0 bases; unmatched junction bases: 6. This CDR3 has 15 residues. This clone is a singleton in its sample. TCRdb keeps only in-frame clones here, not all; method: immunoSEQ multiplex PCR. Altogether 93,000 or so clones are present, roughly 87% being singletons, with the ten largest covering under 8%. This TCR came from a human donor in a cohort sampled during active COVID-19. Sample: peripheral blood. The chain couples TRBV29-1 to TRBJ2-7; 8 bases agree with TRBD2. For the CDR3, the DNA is TGCAGCGTTGAAATCGCGGGGGGACCCTCCTACGAGCAGTACTTC. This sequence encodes CSVEIAGGPSYEQYF.